This passage covers 27 T cell receptor beta chains from one sample sequenced in a study of blood T cells in healthy people across ages. Sample-barcoded 5' priming and a J-beta primer mix drove a second PCR of roughly 6 to 12 cycles. TCRdb re-derived calls from the 5' RACE reads in MiXCR, one entry per CDR3 protein. The repertoire consists of roughly 800,000 distinct CDR3 sequences, with roughly 25% occurring once and the leading ten covering approximately 3.7%. This sample was shared with a second study, whose subject was T cells of mothers and their children.

Sequencing was carried out using blood. These receptor sequences come from a boy aged 5-17 years in good health.

V usage is TRBV5-1 and J usage is TRBJ1-4, with D tentatively TRBD1 (5 bases). V shed 4 bases and J shed 0 bases, with 13 bases lying between them. The CDR3 length is 16 residues. Germline CDR1 and CDR2: SGHRS and YFSETQ. The CDR3, as DNA: TGCGCCAGCAGCACCGGGACGCCGACAACTAATGAAAAACTGTTTTTT. Its protein product is CASSTGTPTTNEKLFF.

The rearrangement links TRBV4-3 to TRBJ2-7; D call uncertain. Trimming cost V 0 bases and J 2 bases, with 8 bases left between them. The V gene's germline CDR1 is LGHNA and CDR2 YSLEER. The CDR3 contains 14 residues. The CDR3 spells CASSQDHQTYEQYF. As DNA, the CDR3 is TGCGCCAGCAGCCAAGATCATCAAACCTACGAGCAGTACTTC.

This clonotype has at least ten counts. The V gene is TRBV12-3 or TRBV12-4, the J gene TRBJ2-5; the match to TRBD1 covers 9 bases. This CDR3 comprises 13 residues. V lost 7 bases, J lost 4 bases, and 4 bases stayed unmatched. The CDR3 sequence is CASTQGQGETQYF. As DNA, the CDR3 is TGTGCCAGCACCCAGGGACAGGGAGAGACCCAGTACTTC.

The chain combines TRBV7-9 with TRBJ2-5; 15 bases agree with TRBD2. The J segment lost 3 bases and the V segment lost 3 bases, leaving 11 bases of the junction unmatched. The CDR3 totals 19 residues. The germline CDR1 and CDR2 sequences are SEHNR and FQNEAQ (reference sequence). The DNA for the CDR3 is TGTGCCAGCAGCTTCCCAGGACTAGCGGGAGGGATTACCAAAGAGACCCAGTACTTC. Its protein product is CASSFPGLAGGITKETQYF.

The table lists this clonotype with a few counts. DNA of the CDR3: TGTGCCAGCTCACTGGGATCGGGACAGGGTGGAAGAGGCTACACCTTC. Translating gives CASSLGSGQGGRGYTF. This sequence joins TRBV18 and TRBJ1-2, with 9 bases matching TRBD1. The CDR3 sequence is 16 residues long. The ends lost 4 bases at V and 8 bases at J; junction bases unmatched: 14. Germline V CDR1 and CDR2: KGHSH, LQKENI.

Only a few counts were recorded for this clonotype. The rearrangement uses TRBV20-1 and TRBJ2-5; D uncertain. With 3 bases removed from V and 0 bases from J, the gap between germline ends came to 8 bases. CDR3 length equals 13 residues. The germline CDR1 and CDR2 sequences are DFQATT and SNEGSKA (reference sequence). DNA for the CDR3: TGCAGTGCTAGTCTTCCGTACCAAGAGACCCAGTACTTC. Translation: CSASLPYQETQYF.

This clonotype was picked up many times. This sequence joins TRBV12-5 and TRBJ1-1, with a tentative D call TRBD1 (5 bases). Germline V lookup: CDR1 LGHNT, CDR2 FRNRAP. The CDR3 spans 14 residues. Trimming left V 6 bases short and J 5 bases short, with 16 bases between. DNA for the CDR3: TGTGCTAGTGGGGGTGGGGCGGGGTTAACTGAAGCTTTCTTT. Translated, it gives CASGGGAGLTEAFF.

This clonotype was counted between two and nine times. J is TRBJ2-4 and V is TRBV7-9, with TRBD1 matching 7 bases. CDR1 and CDR2 (germline): SEHNR, FQNEAQ (reference sequence). J was trimmed by 0 bases and V by 5 bases; bases with no gene match: 4. The CDR3 runs to 15 residues. The CDR3 DNA sequence: TGTGCCAGCAGCACGGGACAGATAGCCAAAAACATTCAGTACTTC. This codes for CASSTGQIAKNIQYF.

This rearrangement joins TRBV7-9 to TRBJ2-7; D call uncertain. From germline, CDR1 is SEHNR and CDR2 FQNEAQ (reference sequence). V lost 1 base to trimming and J lost 7 bases, with 8 bases between them. This CDR3 region has 12 residues. CDR3 in DNA: TGTGCCAGCAGCTTAGTGGGCTGGGAGCAGTACTTC. This sequence encodes CASSLVGWEQYF.

The rearrangement joins TRBV6-5 to TRBJ1-6; TRBD1 matches 7 bases. The CDR3 is 18 residues long. The germline V gene has CDR1 MNHEY and CDR2 SVGAGI. V lost 2 bases to trimming and J lost 3 bases; unmatched junction nucleotides: 10. The CDR3 DNA reads as TGTGCCAGCAGTTACAATCCGGCAGGGGGGTTCTATAATTCACCCCTCCACTTT. Amino acids: CASSYNPAGGFYNSPLHF.

A few counts support this clonotype. Germline is not matched at one junction end, which may reflect a read error. V is TRBV9 and J is TRBJ2-5; a weak D match, TRBD2 (6 bases). CDR1 is SGDLS and CDR2 is YYNGEE in the germline V gene. The CDR3 sequence is 15 residues long. CDR3 coding DNA: TGTGCCAGTAGCGTAGCGGTGGGGCTCCAAGAGACCCAGTACTTC. Protein sequence: CASSVAVGLQETQYF.

This clonotype has more than one count but fewer than ten. The chain carries TRBV12-3 or TRBV12-4 and TRBJ2-5, with D unresolved. This CDR3 comprises 13 residues. Trimming left V 3 bases short and J 2 bases short, with 7 bases between. CDR3 in DNA: TGTGCCAGCAGTTTTTACCTACAAGAGACCCAGTACTTC. Translating it yields CASSFYLQETQYF.

The rearrangement links TRBV6-2 or TRBV6-3 to TRBJ2-7, with D unresolved. Per the germline V gene, CDR1 is MNHEY and CDR2 is SVGEGT. This CDR3 has 14 residues. V was shortened by 4 bases and J by 5 bases, with 15 bases between the two germline ends. For the CDR3, the DNA is TGTGCCAGCAGTTCTCCGTATACAGTGCACGAGCAGTACTTC. As protein: CASSSPYTVHEQYF.

The chain employs TRBV5-1 and TRBJ2-5; D is possibly TRBD2 (6 bases). This CDR3 is 16 amino acids long. Per the germline V gene, CDR1 is SGHRS and CDR2 is YFSETQ. V was trimmed by 0 bases and J by 4 bases, leaving 16 bases between them. The CDR3, as DNA: TGCGCCAGCAGCTTGGATGGGGGAGGTGTCCCAGAGACCCAGTACTTC. Amino acids: CASSLDGGGVPETQYF.

This clonotype turned up a few times. The J gene is TRBJ2-3, the V gene TRBV7-2, with 10 bases identical to TRBD1. V shed 1 base, J shed 6 bases, and the junction held 10 bases outside the gene matches. The CDR3 consists of 17 residues. CDR1 is SGHTA and CDR2 is FQGNSA in the germline V gene. CDR3 loop: CASSLEDYWTGGDTQYF. The DNA of the CDR3 is TGTGCCAGCAGCTTAGAGGATTATTGGACAGGGGGGGATACGCAGTATTTT. Full variable domain (remainder filled in from reference TRBV7-2 and TRBJ2-3): GAGVSQSPSNKVTEKGKDVELRCDPISGHTALYWYRQSLGQGLEFLIYFQGNSAPDKSGLPSDRFSAERTGGSVSTLTIQRTQQEDSAVYLCASSLEDYWTGGDTQYFGPGTRLTVL.

The DNA of the CDR3 is TGTGCCAGCAACCACGTGTCCGCAGGCTGGTATGGCTACACCTTC. Protein: CASNHVSAGWYGYTF. The J gene is TRBJ1-2, the V gene TRBV12-3 or TRBV12-4; unclear D gene. This CDR3 comprises 15 residues. V was trimmed by 7 bases and J by 5 bases, leaving 20 bases between them.

This clonotype has a handful of counts. This rearrangement joins TRBV27 to TRBJ2-1; TRBD1 matches at 8 bases. Per germline, CDR1 MNHEY and CDR2 SMNVEV (reference sequence). Trimming at V came to 3 bases and at J to 12 bases, leaving 1 base not matched to a gene. CDR3 length: 11 amino acids. In DNA, the CDR3 is TGTGCCAGCAGTTTCGGGACAGGGCAGTTCTTC. Translating it yields CASSFGTGQFF.

The sample holds a few counts of this clonotype. The CDR3: CASSLGGLAGGLGEQFF. The CDR3 coding sequence is TGCGCCAGCAGCTTGGGGGGACTAGCGGGAGGGCTTGGTGAGCAGTTCTTC. The rearrangement joins TRBV5-1 to TRBJ2-1, with TRBD2 matching over 16 bases. Germline CDR1 is SGHRS and CDR2 is YFSETQ. V trimming: 0 bases; J trimming: 9 bases; junction bases outside the gene matches: 6. This CDR3 is built from 17 residues.

This chain links TRBV7-6 with TRBJ2-3; D unclear. The CDR3 has 15 amino acids. The V and J ends lost 4 bases and 2 bases respectively, with 13 bases between them. Per the germline V gene, CDR1 is SGHVS and CDR2 is FNYEAQ. The CDR3 sequence is CASSSFAASTDTQYF. For the CDR3, the DNA is TGTGCCAGCAGCTCATTTGCGGCCTCCACAGATACGCAGTATTTT. The full variable domain, completed using reference TRBV7-6 and TRBJ2-3, is GAGVSQSPRYKVTKRGQDVALRCDPISGHVSLYWYRQALGQGPEFLTYFNYEAQQDKSGLPNDRFSAERPEGSISTLTIQRTEQRDSAMYRCASSSFAASTDTQYFGPGTRLTVL.

This chain uses TRBV6-6 with TRBJ1-6; D remains ambiguous. Germline loops: CDR1 MNHNY, CDR2 SVGAGI (reference sequence). Trimming removed 3 bases at V and 7 bases at J, with 13 bases between. The CDR3 is made up of 15 amino acids. CDR3 coding DNA: TGTGCCAGCAGTTATGGGCAGATCTTGAATTCACCCCTCCACTTT. It specifies CASSYGQILNSPLHF.

The gene calls are TRBV5-5 and TRBJ2-7; D remains unclear. The germline V gene has CDR1 SGHKS and CDR2 YYEKEE (reference sequence). This CDR3 is 14 amino acids long. Trimming stripped 4 bases from V and 5 bases from J, with 16 bases between. CDR3 sequence (DNA): TGTGCCAGCAGCCCCCGGCAAGACGGTCACGAGCAGTACTTC. Translating gives CASSPRQDGHEQYF.

This clonotype has only a few counts. V and J are TRBV29-1 and TRBJ2-7, with 10 bases identical to TRBD1. V shed 8 bases, J shed 6 bases, and the junction held 7 bases outside the gene matches. CDR1 and CDR2 from the germline V gene are SQVTM and ANQGSEA. The CDR3 is 12 amino acids. Here the CDR3 reads CSFRTGGLEQYF. The CDR3 nucleotides read TGCAGCTTTCGGACAGGGGGGCTCGAGCAGTACTTC.

CDR3 DNA: TGTGCCACCTTCGGCGGGGCGGTCCACAATGAGCAGTTCTTC. It is translated as CATFGGAVHNEQFF. This rearrangement joins TRBV6-2 or TRBV6-3 to TRBJ2-1, with a tentative D call TRBD2 (6 bases). Trimming removed 10 bases at V and 5 bases at J, with 18 bases between. The germline V gene has CDR1 MNHEY and CDR2 SVGEGT. The CDR3 totals 14 residues.

This chain joins TRBV3-1 and TRBJ2-7; no definite D call. With 3 bases removed from V and 1 base from J, the gap between germline ends came to 13 bases. The CDR3 covers 15 residues. Germline loops: CDR1 LGHDT, CDR2 YNNKEL (reference sequence). The chain's CDR3 is CASSQTISSSYEQYF. CDR3 nucleotide sequence: TGTGCCAGCAGCCAGACAATCTCTAGTTCCTACGAGCAGTACTTC.

The sample holds many counts of this clonotype. V gene TRBV4-3 combines with J gene TRBJ2-7, with D uncertain. Germline CDR1 and CDR2: LGHNA and YSLEER. Trimming cost V 5 bases and J 2 bases, with 10 bases left between them. The CDR3 covers 13 residues. CDR3 sequence: CASSVAVAYEQYF. CDR3 in DNA: TGCGCCAGCAGCGTTGCAGTAGCCTACGAGCAGTACTTC.

This clonotype was counted between two and nine times. The CDR3: CASSSGHVISNYGYTF. CDR3 in DNA: TGTGCCAGCAGTAGTGGGCACGTAATCTCTAACTATGGCTACACCTTC. The chain has TRBV7-9 and TRBJ1-2; D is unresolved. The V end was cut by 6 bases, the J end by 0 bases, with 17 bases between. Germline V gene data show CDR1 as SEHNR and CDR2 as FQNEAQ (reference sequence). The CDR3 runs 16 residues.

The chain recombines TRBV28 with TRBJ2-5; a possible D gene is TRBD2 (5 bases). The germline V and J ends were trimmed by 1 base and 2 bases, with 17 bases remaining between them. CDR1 MDHEN and CDR2 SYDVKM come from the germline V gene. CDR3 length: 17 residues. The CDR3 here is CASSLSDGVSVQETQYF. Written as DNA, the CDR3 is TGTGCCAGCAGTTTATCCGACGGGGTTAGCGTTCAAGAGACCCAGTACTTC.